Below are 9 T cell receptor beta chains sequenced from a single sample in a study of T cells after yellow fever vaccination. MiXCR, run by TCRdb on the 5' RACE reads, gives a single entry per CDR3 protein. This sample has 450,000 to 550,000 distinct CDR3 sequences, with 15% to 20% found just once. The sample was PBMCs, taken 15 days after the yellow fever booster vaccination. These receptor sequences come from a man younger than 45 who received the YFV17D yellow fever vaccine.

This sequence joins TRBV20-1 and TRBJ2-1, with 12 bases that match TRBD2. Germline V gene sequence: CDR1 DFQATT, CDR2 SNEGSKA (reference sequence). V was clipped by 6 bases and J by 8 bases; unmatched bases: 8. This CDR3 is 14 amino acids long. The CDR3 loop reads CSAMTSGSGHEQFF. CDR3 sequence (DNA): TGCAGTGCGATGACTAGCGGGAGCGGCCATGAGCAGTTCTTC.

The CDR3 is CSAPGGEQYF. CDR3 DNA sequence: TGCAGTGCCCCCGGTGGGGAGCAGTACTTC. The rearrangement uses TRBV20-1 and TRBJ2-7, with D unclear. Germline CDR1 reads DFQATT; CDR2 reads SNEGSKA (reference sequence). The V gene lost 6 bases and the J gene lost 7 bases, with 10 bases spanning the gap. This CDR3 region has 10 residues.

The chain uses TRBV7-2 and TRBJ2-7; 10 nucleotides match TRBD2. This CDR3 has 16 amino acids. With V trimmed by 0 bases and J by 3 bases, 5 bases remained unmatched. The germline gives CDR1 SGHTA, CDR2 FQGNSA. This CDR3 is CASSLARLAGDYEQYF. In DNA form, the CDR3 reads TGTGCCAGCAGCTTAGCGCGGCTAGCGGGAGACTACGAGCAGTACTTC.

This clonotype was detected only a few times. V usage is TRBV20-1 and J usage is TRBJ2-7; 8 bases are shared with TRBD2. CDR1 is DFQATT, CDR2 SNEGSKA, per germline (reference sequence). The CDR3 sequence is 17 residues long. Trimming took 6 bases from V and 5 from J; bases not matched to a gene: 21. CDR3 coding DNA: TGCAGTGCCCGCCATAGAAGGGATTGGAGCGGGAGAAACGAGCAGTACTTC. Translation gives CSARHRRDWSGRNEQYF.

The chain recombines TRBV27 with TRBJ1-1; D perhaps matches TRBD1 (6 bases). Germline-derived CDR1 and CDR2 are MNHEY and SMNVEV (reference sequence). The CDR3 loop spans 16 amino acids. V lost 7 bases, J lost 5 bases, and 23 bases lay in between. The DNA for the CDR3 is TGTGCCAGCAACCGCGCCCTCCCGGGGGCGCTTACTGAAGCTTTCTTT. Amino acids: CASNRALPGALTEAFF.

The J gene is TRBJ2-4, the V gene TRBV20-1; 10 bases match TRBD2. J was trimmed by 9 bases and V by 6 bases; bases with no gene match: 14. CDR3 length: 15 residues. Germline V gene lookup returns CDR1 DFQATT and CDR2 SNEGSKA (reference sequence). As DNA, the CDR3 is TGCAGTGCCCCGAGAGGGGCTAGCGGGAGCGGCATTCAGTACTTC. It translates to CSAPRGASGSGIQYF.

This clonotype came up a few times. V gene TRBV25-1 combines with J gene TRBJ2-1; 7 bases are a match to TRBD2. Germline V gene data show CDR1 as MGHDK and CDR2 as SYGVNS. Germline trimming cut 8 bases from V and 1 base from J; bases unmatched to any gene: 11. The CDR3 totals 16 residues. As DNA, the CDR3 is TGTGCCAGCTCCAAACCGGGGGGAGGTTCCTACAATGAGCAGTTCTTC. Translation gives CASSKPGGGSYNEQFF.

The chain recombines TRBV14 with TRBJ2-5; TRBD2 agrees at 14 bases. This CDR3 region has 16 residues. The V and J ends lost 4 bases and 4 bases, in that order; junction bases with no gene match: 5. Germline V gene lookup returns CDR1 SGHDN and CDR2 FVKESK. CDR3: CASSPGLAGGSETQYF. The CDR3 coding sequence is TGTGCCAGCAGCCCCGGACTAGCGGGAGGATCAGAGACCCAGTACTTC.

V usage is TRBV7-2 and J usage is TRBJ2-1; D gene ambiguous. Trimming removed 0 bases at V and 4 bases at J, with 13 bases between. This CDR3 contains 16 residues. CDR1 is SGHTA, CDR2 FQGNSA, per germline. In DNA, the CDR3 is TGTGCCAGCAGCTTAGCGGGTAGGGCAGTATACAATGAGCAGTTCTTC. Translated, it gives CASSLAGRAVYNEQFF.